One T cell receptor (beta chain) is described in this entry. With each sample, at least 5.5 micrograms of total RNA were extracted. For the second PCR, which ran for roughly 7 to 11 cycles, a sample-barcoded 5' primer and a J-beta primer mix were used. Paired-end reads containing CDR3 totaled no fewer than 2.5 million for each sample. TCRdb re-called the 5' RACE reads with MiXCR, one entry per CDR3 protein. The sample includes about 1.5 million distinct CDR3 sequences, approximately 43% of them seen just once. This sample was included in a study of blood T cells in healthy people across ages. CDR1 and CDR2 (germline): MNHNS, SASEGT. Trimming stripped 8 bases from V and 9 bases from J, with 26 bases between. The CDR3 has 16 amino acids.

The J gene is TRBJ2-4, the V gene TRBV6-1; D is undetermined. The TCR sequence derives from a young woman in good health. Material: blood. The CDR3 loop reads CASGISSGKGSGIQYF. CDR3 DNA sequence: TGTGCCAGCGGTATCTCTTCGGGCAAGGGCTCGGGCATTCAGTACTTC.